This TCR beta chain derives from a study of OX40 agonist ivuxolimab in advanced cancers. Libraries were prepared by immunoSEQ multiplex PCR; TCRdb keeps only in-frame clonotypes and omits some of them. In the table there are 60,000 to 70,000 clones, 70% to 90% of which are singletons. As concerns this clone: The antigen remains unidentified.

The ends were cut back, 0 bases at V and 0 bases at J, with 13 bases in the middle. Germline CDR1 reads SQVTM; CDR2 reads ANQGSEA. The CDR3 runs 16 residues. Study results and limitations: People who partly responded at 0.1-3.0 mg/kg had some of the least clonal expansion seen.

The receptor comes from an adult with an advanced solid tumor such as melanoma, head and neck, liver or kidney cancer. J is TRBJ2-3 and V is TRBV29-1, with D perhaps matching TRBD2 (5 bases). The sequenced sample was CD4+ or CD8+ T cells sorted from blood, obtained in a trial of the OX40 agonist ivuxolimab. CDR3 protein: CSVEDRLRGSTDTQYF. In nucleotides, the CDR3 is TGCAGCGTTGAAGACAGACTCCGGGGTAGCACAGATACGCAGTATTTT.